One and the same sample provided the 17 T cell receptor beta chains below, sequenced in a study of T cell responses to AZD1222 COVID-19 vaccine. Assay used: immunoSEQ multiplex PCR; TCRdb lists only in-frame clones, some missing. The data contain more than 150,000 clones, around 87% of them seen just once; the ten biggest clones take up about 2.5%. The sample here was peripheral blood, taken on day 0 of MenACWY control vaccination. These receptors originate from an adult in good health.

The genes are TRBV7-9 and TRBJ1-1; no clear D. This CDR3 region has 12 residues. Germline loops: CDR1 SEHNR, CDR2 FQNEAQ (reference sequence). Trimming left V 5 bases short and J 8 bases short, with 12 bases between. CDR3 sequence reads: CASSPAPGEAFF. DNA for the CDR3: TGTGCCAGCAGCCCGGCACCGGGCGAAGCTTTCTTT.

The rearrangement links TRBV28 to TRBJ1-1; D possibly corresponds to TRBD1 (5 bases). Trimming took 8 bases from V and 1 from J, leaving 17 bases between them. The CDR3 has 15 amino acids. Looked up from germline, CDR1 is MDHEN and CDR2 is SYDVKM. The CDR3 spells CASGNPDRSNTEAFF. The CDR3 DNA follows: TGTGCCAGCGGAAACCCCGACAGATCGAACACTGAAGCTTTCTTT.

For the CDR3, the DNA is TGTGCCAGCAGCTTGTCCCTTCCGGGACGGCATGAAGCTTTCTTT. Its protein product is CASSLSLPGRHEAFF. The gene calls are TRBV7-9 and TRBJ1-1; D perhaps matches TRBD1 (5 bases). The germline V gene encodes CDR1 SEHNR and CDR2 FQNEAQ (reference sequence). Trimming shortened V by 3 bases and J by 7 bases, and 18 bases separated the two germline ends. The CDR3 has 15 amino acids.

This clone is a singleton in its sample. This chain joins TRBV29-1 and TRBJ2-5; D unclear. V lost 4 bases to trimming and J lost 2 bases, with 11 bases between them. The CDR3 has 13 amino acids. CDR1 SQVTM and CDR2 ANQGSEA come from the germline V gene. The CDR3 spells CSVAPVLQETQYF. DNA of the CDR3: TGCAGCGTTGCTCCCGTATTACAAGAGACCCAGTACTTC. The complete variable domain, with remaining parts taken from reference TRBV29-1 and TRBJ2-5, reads SAVISQKPSRDICQRGTSLTIQCQVDSQVTMMFWYRQQPGQSLTLIATANQGSEATYESGFVIDKFPISRPNLTFSTLTVSNMSPEDSSIYLCSVAPVLQETQYFGPGTRLLVL.

The CDR3 nucleotides read TGTGCCAGCAGCCCCCACAGGGGGCAATCCACAGATACGCAGTATTTT. This translates into CASSPHRGQSTDTQYF. This chain uses TRBV7-9 with TRBJ2-3, with 9 nucleotides matching TRBD1. Germline V gives CDR1 SEHNR, CDR2 FQNEAQ (reference sequence). Germline trimming cut 5 bases from V and 2 bases from J; bases unmatched to any gene: 8. The CDR3 is 16 residues long.

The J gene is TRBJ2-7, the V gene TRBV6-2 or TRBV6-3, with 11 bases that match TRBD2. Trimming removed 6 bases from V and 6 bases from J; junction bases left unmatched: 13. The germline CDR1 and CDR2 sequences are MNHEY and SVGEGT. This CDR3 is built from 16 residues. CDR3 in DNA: TGTGCCAGCAGCACCCCCTCAACTAGCGGGGGTTTCGAGCAGTACTTC. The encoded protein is CASSTPSTSGGFEQYF.

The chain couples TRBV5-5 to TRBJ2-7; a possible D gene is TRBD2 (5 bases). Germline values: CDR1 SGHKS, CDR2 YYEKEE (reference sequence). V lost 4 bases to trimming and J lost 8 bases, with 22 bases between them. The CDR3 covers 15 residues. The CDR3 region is CASSPVMSGPVKQYF. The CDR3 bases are TGTGCCAGCAGCCCGGTTATGAGCGGTCCTGTCAAGCAGTACTTC.

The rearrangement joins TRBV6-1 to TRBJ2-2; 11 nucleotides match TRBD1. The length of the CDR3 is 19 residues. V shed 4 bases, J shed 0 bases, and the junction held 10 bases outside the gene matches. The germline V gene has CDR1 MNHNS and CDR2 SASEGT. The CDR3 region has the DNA TGTGCCAGCAGTGCCGGGACAGGGGGAGGTCTAGCGAACACCGGGGAGCTGTTTTTT. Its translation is CASSAGTGGGLANTGELFF.

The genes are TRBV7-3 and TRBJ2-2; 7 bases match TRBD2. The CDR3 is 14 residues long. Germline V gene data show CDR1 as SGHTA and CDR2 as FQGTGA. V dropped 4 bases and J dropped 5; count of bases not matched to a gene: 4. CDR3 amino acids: CASSSGLVTGELFF. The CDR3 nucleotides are TGTGCCAGCAGCTCAGGACTAGTTACCGGGGAGCTGTTTTTT.

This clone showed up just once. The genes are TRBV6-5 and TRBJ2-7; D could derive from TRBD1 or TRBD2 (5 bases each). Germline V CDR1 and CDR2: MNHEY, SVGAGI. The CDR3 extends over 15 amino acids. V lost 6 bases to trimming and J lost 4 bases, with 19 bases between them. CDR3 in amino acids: CASSSRDPPWYEQYF. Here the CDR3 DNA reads TGTGCCAGCAGCTCCAGGGACCCCCCTTGGTACGAGCAGTACTTC.

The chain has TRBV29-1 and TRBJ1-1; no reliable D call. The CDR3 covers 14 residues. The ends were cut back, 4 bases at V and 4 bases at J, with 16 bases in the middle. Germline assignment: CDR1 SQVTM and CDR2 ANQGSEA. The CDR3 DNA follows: TGCAGCGTTGGTTTAGGATCGGTTGGCACTGAAGCTTTCTTT. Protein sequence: CSVGLGSVGTEAFF.

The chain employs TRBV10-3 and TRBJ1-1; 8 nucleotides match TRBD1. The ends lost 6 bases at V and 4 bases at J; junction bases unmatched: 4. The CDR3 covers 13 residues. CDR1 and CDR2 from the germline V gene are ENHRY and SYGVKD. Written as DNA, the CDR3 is TGTGCCATCAGCCCACAGGGGGGCACTGAAGCTTTCTTT. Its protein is CAISPQGGTEAFF.

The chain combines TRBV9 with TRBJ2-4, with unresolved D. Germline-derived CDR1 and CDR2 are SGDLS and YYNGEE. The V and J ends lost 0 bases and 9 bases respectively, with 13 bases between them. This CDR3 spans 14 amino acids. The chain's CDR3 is CASSVGQLTTIQYF. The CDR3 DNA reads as TGTGCCAGCAGCGTAGGTCAGCTGACGACCATTCAGTACTTC.

The CDR3 sequence is CASSQDKFSTDTQYF. CDR3 bases: TGTGCCAGCAGCCAGGACAAGTTTAGCACAGATACGCAGTATTTT. The chain carries TRBV7-2 and TRBJ2-3; perhaps TRBD1 as D (5 bases). Per the germline V gene, CDR1 is SGHTA and CDR2 is FQGNSA. The CDR3 extends over 15 amino acids. Trimming removed 5 bases at V and 0 bases at J, with 12 bases between.

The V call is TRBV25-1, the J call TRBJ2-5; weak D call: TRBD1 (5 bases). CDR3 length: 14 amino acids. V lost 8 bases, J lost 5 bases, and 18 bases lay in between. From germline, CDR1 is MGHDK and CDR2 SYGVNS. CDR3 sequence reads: CASALAQGVETQYF. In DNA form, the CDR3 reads TGTGCCAGCGCCCTGGCTCAAGGGGTGGAGACCCAGTACTTC.

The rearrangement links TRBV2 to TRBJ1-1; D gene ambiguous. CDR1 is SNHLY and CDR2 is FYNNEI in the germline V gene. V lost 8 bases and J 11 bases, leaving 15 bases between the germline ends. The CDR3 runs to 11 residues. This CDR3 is CASLEDLEAFF. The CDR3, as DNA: TGTGCCAGCCTAGAGGATTTAGAGGCTTTCTTT.

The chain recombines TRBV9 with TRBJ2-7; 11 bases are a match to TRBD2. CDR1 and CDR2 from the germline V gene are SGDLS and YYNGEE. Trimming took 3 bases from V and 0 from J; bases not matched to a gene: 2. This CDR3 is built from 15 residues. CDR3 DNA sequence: TGTGCCAGCAGCGCAGGACTAGCGGGCTCCTACGAGCAGTACTTC. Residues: CASSAGLAGSYEQYF.